A single sample gave rise to the 19 T cell receptor beta chains below, sequenced in a study of shared clonotypes between healthy human individuals. Clones were read by immunoSEQ multiplex PCR, and TCRdb kept only the in-frame ones, dropping some. The sample yields roughly 1,500,000 clones, 98% seen once. The sequenced sample consisted of naive CD4+ T cells sorted from blood. Regarding subset: CD45RA+ positively selected. Every receptor here comes from a man younger than 40 in good health.

The J gene is TRBJ2-7, the V gene TRBV7-2; D may be TRBD1 (5 bases). Germline assignment: CDR1 SGHTA and CDR2 FQGNSA. The V end lost 1 base, the J end lost 4 bases, and 14 bases lay between the germline ends. The CDR3 contains 15 residues. CDR3 sequence: CASSLEGAGIYEQYF. For the CDR3, the DNA is TGTGCCAGCAGCTTAGAAGGGGCAGGAATTTACGAGCAGTACTTC.

This chain joins TRBV11-2 and TRBJ2-2; D unclear. The V gene's germline CDR1 is SGHAT and CDR2 FQNNGV. Trimming left V 6 bases short and J 4 bases short, with 15 bases between. The CDR3 consists of 15 residues. This CDR3 is CASRGIVGVTGELFF. The CDR3, as DNA: TGTGCCAGCAGGGGAATCGTCGGTGTCACCGGGGAGCTGTTTTTT. Based on the CDR3 plus reference TRBV11-2 and TRBJ2-2, the full variable domain is EAGVAQSPRYKIIEKRQSVAFWCNPISGHATLYWYQQILGQGPKLLIQFQNNGVVDDSQLPKDRFSAERLKGVDSTLKIQPAKLEDSAVYLCASRGIVGVTGELFFGEGSRLTVL.

This clone is a singleton in its sample. The rearrangement links TRBV11-2 to TRBJ2-7, with a possible D match to TRBD2 (6 bases). The CDR3 covers 13 residues. The V end lost 5 bases, the J end lost 4 bases, and 12 bases lay between the germline ends. Germline assignment: CDR1 SGHAT and CDR2 FQNNGV. The CDR3 DNA follows: TGTGCCAGCAGCCTGACTAGTTTTTACGAGCAGTACTTC. Its protein is CASSLTSFYEQYF. The full variable domain, its missing parts supplied by reference TRBV11-2 and TRBJ2-7, is EAGVAQSPRYKIIEKRQSVAFWCNPISGHATLYWYQQILGQGPKLLIQFQNNGVVDDSQLPKDRFSAERLKGVDSTLKIQPAKLEDSAVYLCASSLTSFYEQYFGPGTRLTVT.

The rearrangement links TRBV18 to TRBJ2-1, with a tentative D call TRBD1 (5 bases). Germline V gives CDR1 KGHSH, CDR2 LQKENI. Trimming took 0 bases from V and 10 from J, leaving 16 bases between them. CDR3 length: 15 residues. The CDR3 nucleotides are TGTGCCAGCTCACCACCCGACAGCCCACTCAGGGAGCAGTTCTTC. Its translation is CASSPPDSPLREQFF.

This chain uses TRBV6-5 with TRBJ1-2, with D uncertain. Trimming took 8 bases from V and 5 from J, leaving 15 bases between them. In germline, CDR1 is MNHEY, CDR2 SVGAGI. The CDR3 spans 13 residues. CDR3 loop: CASGIGNPYGYTF. The CDR3 DNA sequence: TGTGCCAGCGGGATCGGTAACCCTTATGGCTACACCTTC.

The chain combines TRBV5-4 with TRBJ2-1; D is ambiguous. The V end was cut by 3 bases, the J end by 16 bases, with 17 bases between. The V gene's germline CDR1 is SGHNT and CDR2 YYREEE (reference sequence). This CDR3 contains 12 residues. The CDR3: CASSSPMQPRFF. CDR3 coding DNA: TGTGCCAGCAGCTCCCCCATGCAACCCAGATTCTTC.

V and J are TRBV18 and TRBJ1-4; D gene ambiguous. This CDR3 region has 14 residues. Germline V gene sequence: CDR1 KGHSH, CDR2 LQKENI. Trimming took off 3 bases at V and 5 bases at J, with 10 bases between the two ends. DNA of the CDR3: TGTGCCAGCTCACCTAACACCGGGAATGAAAAACTGTTTTTT. Protein sequence: CASSPNTGNEKLFF.

The chain uses TRBV10-1 and TRBJ1-3; 8 bases map to TRBD1. Trimming at V came to 11 bases and at J to 7 bases, leaving 16 bases not matched to a gene. CDR3 length: 15 amino acids. Per germline, CDR1 WNHNN and CDR2 SYGVQD (reference sequence). CDR3 sequence: CAHLRGLIPRNTIYF. The CDR3 bases are TGCGCCCATCTCAGGGGGCTAATCCCTCGGAACACCATATATTTT.

The gene calls are TRBV25-1 and TRBJ1-1; perhaps TRBD1 as D (6 bases). The CDR3 runs 13 residues. Trimming removed 10 bases at V and 0 bases at J, with 12 bases between. Germline V gives CDR1 MGHDK, CDR2 SYGVNS. The CDR3 reads CATRGSVNTEAFF. Written as DNA, the CDR3 is TGTGCCACCAGGGGTTCTGTGAACACTGAAGCTTTCTTT. The variable domain in full, completed from reference TRBV25-1 and TRBJ1-1, reads EADIYQTPRYLVIGTGKKITLECSQTMGHDKMYWYQQDPGMELHLIHYSYGVNSTEKGDLSSESTVSRIRTEHFPLTLESARPSHTSQYLCATRGSVNTEAFFGQGTRLTVV.

Of note for this clone: Different DNA sequences within this sample yield the same CDR3. The V and J genes are TRBV18 and TRBJ2-7; D unclear. The CDR3 runs to 12 residues. The germline CDR1 and CDR2 sequences are KGHSH and LQKENI. V lost 3 bases to trimming and J lost 7 bases, with 10 bases between them. The CDR3 region is CASSPRVGEQYF. Here the CDR3 DNA reads TGTGCCAGCTCACCTCGGGTGGGGGAGCAGTACTTC.

For this clone: The junction departs from germline at one end; a sequencing error may be responsible. The V and J genes are TRBV28 and TRBJ1-1; D unclear. CDR3 length: 13 residues. Germline CDR1 MDHEN, CDR2 SYDVKM. The CDR3 spells CASSLYSDAEAFF. CDR3 bases: TGTGCCAGCAGCTTATATTCCGACGCTGAAGCTTTCTTT.

The genes are TRBV11-2 and TRBJ2-7; D may be TRBD1 or TRBD2 (5 bases each). CDR3 length: 12 amino acids. Trimming pared 7 bases from V and 4 bases from J, leaving 11 bases between. CDR1 is SGHAT and CDR2 is FQNNGV in the germline V gene. The CDR3 sequence is CASTPWGYEQYF. CDR3 bases: TGTGCCAGCACCCCCTGGGGGTACGAGCAGTACTTC.

This CDR3 reads CASSFRQFSTDTQYF. Here the CDR3 DNA reads TGTGCCAGCAGCTTCCGACAGTTTAGCACAGATACGCAGTATTTT. This rearrangement joins TRBV5-4 to TRBJ2-3; tentatively, D is TRBD1 (5 bases). The CDR3 length is 15 residues. Germline V gene sequence: CDR1 SGHNT, CDR2 YYREEE (reference sequence). Trimming left V 2 bases short and J 0 bases short, with 10 bases between. The entire variable domain, with the rest obtained from reference TRBV5-4 and TRBJ2-3, is as follows: ETGVTQSPTHLIKTRGQQVTLRCSSQSGHNTVSWYQQALGQGPQFIFQYYREEENGRGNFPPRFSGLQFPNYSSELNVNALELDDSALYLCASSFRQFSTDTQYFGPGTRLTVL.

The rearrangement uses TRBV5-5 and TRBJ2-3; 7 bases align to TRBD2. V trimming: 3 bases; J trimming: 9 bases; junction bases outside the gene matches: 7. The CDR3 totals 13 residues. Looked up from germline, CDR1 is SGHKS and CDR2 is YYEKEE (reference sequence). The CDR3 region is CASSYLREGTQYF. The CDR3 DNA reads TGTGCCAGCAGCTACCTCAGGGAGGGGACGCAGTATTTT.

The count of this clone is one. This chain connects TRBV14 to TRBJ2-3; D unclear. Germline-derived CDR1 and CDR2 are SGHDN and FVKESK. This CDR3 contains 15 residues. V lost 2 bases and J lost 5, with 14 bases in between. This chain's CDR3 is CASSQLVSFGDTQYF. In DNA form, the CDR3 reads TGTGCCAGCAGCCAACTAGTATCCTTCGGAGATACGCAGTATTTT.

The chain employs TRBV11-2 and TRBJ1-1; D is unresolved. Germline V gene data show CDR1 as SGHAT and CDR2 as FQNNGV. Trimming left V 3 bases short and J 4 bases short, with 9 bases between. This CDR3 has 13 amino acids. This CDR3 reads CASSFEVATEAFF. The CDR3 coding sequence is TGTGCCAGCAGCTTCGAAGTGGCCACTGAAGCTTTCTTT.

The chain is built from TRBV5-4 and TRBJ2-7; D possibly corresponds to TRBD1 (6 bases). This CDR3 has 15 amino acids. Germline values: CDR1 SGHNT, CDR2 YYREEE (reference sequence). Trimming took 5 bases from V and 1 from J, leaving 16 bases between them. The CDR3 sequence: CASSSKTGRSYEQYF. CDR3 DNA sequence: TGTGCCAGCAGTTCGAAGACAGGACGTTCCTACGAGCAGTACTTC. The full variable domain, with the rest looked up from reference TRBV5-4 and TRBJ2-7, is ETGVTQSPTHLIKTRGQQVTLRCSSQSGHNTVSWYQQALGQGPQFIFQYYREEENGRGNFPPRFSGLQFPNYSSELNVNALELDDSALYLCASSSKTGRSYEQYFGPGTRLTVT.

The rearrangement links TRBV5-8 to TRBJ2-2; tentative D call: TRBD2 (5 bases). The V gene's germline CDR1 is SGHTS and CDR2 YDEGEE. V dropped 3 bases and J dropped 3 bases, with 18 bases sitting between them. The CDR3 extends over 17 amino acids. The CDR3 region has the DNA TGTGCCAGCAGCTCCGGACTCCAACCCGCGGACACCGGGGAGCTGTTTTTT. It yields the protein CASSSGLQPADTGELFF.

V usage is TRBV29-1 and J usage is TRBJ2-3, with 14 bases identical to TRBD2. CDR1 is SQVTM, CDR2 ANQGSEA, per germline. The V segment lost 6 bases and the J segment 6 bases; nucleotides outside the gene matches: 20. This CDR3 spans 19 amino acids. CDR3: CSVRRENAGTSGRFDTQYF. CDR3 coding DNA: TGCAGCGTAAGACGCGAAAATGCCGGGACTAGCGGGAGATTCGATACGCAGTATTTT.